This T cell receptor beta chain was found in a study of circulating CD8 cells and anti-PD-1 response in melanoma. Trimming cost V 4 bases and J 1 base; bases outside gene matches: 7. Germline CDR1 is MGHRA and CDR2 is YSYEKL. The CDR3 has 17 residues. Using roughly 14 ng of total RNA, TCR libraries were made with the QIAseq Immune Repertoire TCR panel. TCRdb analysed the reads with MiXCR anew, one entry per CDR3 protein. This sample has about 480 distinct CDR3 sequences, with 5.5% to 7.5% found just once. Sorting of live CD3+CD8+TCRalphabeta+ cells by PD-1 and/or TIGIT gave four subsets. This clonotype is labeled large.

The specimen comprised CD8+ T cells from PBMCs, sampled at baseline or after one month of anti-PD-1 therapy (not recorded which). The TCR was taken from a human donor with melanoma. The chain links TRBV4-1 to TRBJ2-2, with 9 bases aligning to TRBD2. CDR3 nucleotide sequence: TGCGCCAGCAGCCGGTATAGCGGGGGCCGGAACACCGGGGAGCTGTTTTTT. Its translation is CASSRYSGGRNTGELFF.